This entry describes one TCR beta chain. In the same sample, other DNA sequences code for this CDR3. Assay execution proceeded at the deep level. Some clones are missing from TCRdb's copy, which holds only in-frame ones; the method was immunoSEQ multiplex PCR. The data hold about 490,000 clones, with around 79% observed a single time. The data were obtained in a study of shared clonotypes between healthy human individuals. CDR1 SGHRS and CDR2 YFSETQ come from the germline V gene. The CDR3 is made up of 14 amino acids. Trimming left V 0 bases short and J 1 base short, with 7 bases between. This rearrangement joins TRBV5-1 to TRBJ2-5; no definite D call. This TCR was sampled from a woman aged 35 to 49 in good health. Some clones in this sample may be carry-over from other donors' samples. The material sequenced was PBMCs. The CDR3 loop is CASSLDGIQETQYF. The CDR3 bases are TGCGCCAGCAGCTTGGATGGCATCCAAGAGACCCAGTACTTC.